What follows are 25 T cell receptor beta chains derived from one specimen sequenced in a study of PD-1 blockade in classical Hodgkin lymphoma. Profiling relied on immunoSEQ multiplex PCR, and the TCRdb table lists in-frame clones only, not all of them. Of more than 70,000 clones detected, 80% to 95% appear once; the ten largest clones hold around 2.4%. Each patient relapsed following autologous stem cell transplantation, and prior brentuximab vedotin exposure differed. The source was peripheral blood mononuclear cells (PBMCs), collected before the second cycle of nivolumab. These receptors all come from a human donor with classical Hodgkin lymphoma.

The CDR3: CSVGWTGNTEAFF. The CDR3 coding sequence is TGCAGCGTGGGTTGGACAGGGAACACTGAAGCTTTCTTT. The rearrangement uses TRBV29-1 and TRBJ1-1, with TRBD1 identical over 7 bases. The CDR3 consists of 13 residues. The V segment lost 6 bases and the J segment 1 base; nucleotides outside the gene matches: 5. In germline, CDR1 is SQVTM, CDR2 ANQGSEA.

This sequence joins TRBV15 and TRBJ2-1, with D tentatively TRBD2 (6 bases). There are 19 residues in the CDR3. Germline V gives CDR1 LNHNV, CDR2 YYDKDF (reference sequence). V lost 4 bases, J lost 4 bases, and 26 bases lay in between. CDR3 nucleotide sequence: TGTGCCACCAGCACTCTCGCCGGGGGAGCCCTGTTTTTATACAATGAGCAGTTCTTC. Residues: CATSTLAGGALFLYNEQFF.

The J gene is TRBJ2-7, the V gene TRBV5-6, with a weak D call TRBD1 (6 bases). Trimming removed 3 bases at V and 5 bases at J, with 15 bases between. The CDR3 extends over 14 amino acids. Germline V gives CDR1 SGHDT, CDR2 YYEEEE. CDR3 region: CASSYAGTSDEQYF. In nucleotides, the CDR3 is TGTGCCAGCAGCTACGCCGGGACATCAGACGAGCAGTACTTC.

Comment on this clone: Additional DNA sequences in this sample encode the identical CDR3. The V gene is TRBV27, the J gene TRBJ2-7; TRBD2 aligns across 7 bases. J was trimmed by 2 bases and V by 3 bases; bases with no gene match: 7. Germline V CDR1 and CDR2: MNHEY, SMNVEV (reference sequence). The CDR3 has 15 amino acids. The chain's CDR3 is CASSLGGGGPYEQYF. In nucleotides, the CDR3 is TGTGCCAGCAGTTTGGGGGGGGGAGGGCCCTACGAGCAGTACTTC.

CDR3 sequence (DNA): TGTGCCAGCAGCGAAAAGCGGGAGTTTAGTTCCTACAATGAGCAGTTCTTC. Its protein is CASSEKREFSSYNEQFF. J is TRBJ2-1 and V is TRBV7-9; TRBD2 matches 8 bases. J lost 1 base, V lost 5 bases, and 10 bases had no gene match. Germline assignment: CDR1 SEHNR and CDR2 FQNEAQ (reference sequence). This CDR3 has 17 residues.

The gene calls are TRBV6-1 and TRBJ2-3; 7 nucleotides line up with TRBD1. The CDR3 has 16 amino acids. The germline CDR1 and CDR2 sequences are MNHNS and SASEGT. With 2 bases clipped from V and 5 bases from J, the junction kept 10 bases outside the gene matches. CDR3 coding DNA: TGTGCCAGCAGTGAAAGGGGGCAGGGTTCTCGAGATACGCAGTATTTT. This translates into CASSERGQGSRDTQYF.

The CDR3 region has the DNA TGTGCCAGCAGTTACTCGAGATCAGGCACTGAAGCTTTCTTT. It is translated as CASSYSRSGTEAFF. This chain connects TRBV6-5 to TRBJ1-1; no clear D. Germline values: CDR1 MNHEY, CDR2 SVGAGI. V was shortened by 0 bases and J by 4 bases, with 9 bases between the two germline ends. The CDR3 has 14 amino acids.

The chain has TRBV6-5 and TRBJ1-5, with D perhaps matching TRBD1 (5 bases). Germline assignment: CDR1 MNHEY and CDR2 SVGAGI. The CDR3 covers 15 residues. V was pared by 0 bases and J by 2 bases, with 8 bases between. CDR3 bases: TGTGCCAGCAGTTACTCGACGGGGCGCAATCAGCCCCAGCATTTT. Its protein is CASSYSTGRNQPQHF.

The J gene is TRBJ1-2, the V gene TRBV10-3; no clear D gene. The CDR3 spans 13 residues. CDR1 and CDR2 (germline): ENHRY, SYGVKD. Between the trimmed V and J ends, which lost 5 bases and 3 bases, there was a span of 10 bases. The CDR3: CAISPLVDYGYTF. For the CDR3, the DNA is TGTGCCATCAGTCCCCTAGTAGACTATGGCTACACCTTC.

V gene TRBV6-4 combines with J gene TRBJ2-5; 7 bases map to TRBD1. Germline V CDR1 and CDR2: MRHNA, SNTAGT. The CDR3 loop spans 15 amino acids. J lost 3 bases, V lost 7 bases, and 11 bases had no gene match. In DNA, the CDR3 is TGTGCCAGCATCCTAAAACCCGGGACAGAAGAGACCCAGTACTTC. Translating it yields CASILKPGTEETQYF.

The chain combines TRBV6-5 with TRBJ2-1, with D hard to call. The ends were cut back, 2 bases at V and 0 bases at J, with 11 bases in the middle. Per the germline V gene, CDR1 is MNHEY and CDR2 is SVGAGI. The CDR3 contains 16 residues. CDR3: CASSYTDLSSYNEQFF. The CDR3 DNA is TGTGCCAGCAGTTACACGGACCTTAGCTCCTACAATGAGCAGTTCTTC.

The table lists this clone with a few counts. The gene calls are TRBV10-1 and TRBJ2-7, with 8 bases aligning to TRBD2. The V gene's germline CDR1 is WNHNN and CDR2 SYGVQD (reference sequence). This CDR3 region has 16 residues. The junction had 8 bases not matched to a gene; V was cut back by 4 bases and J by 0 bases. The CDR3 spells CASSGGLAGSSYEQYF. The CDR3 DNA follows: TGCGCCAGCAGTGGGGGATTAGCGGGGAGCTCCTACGAGCAGTACTTC.

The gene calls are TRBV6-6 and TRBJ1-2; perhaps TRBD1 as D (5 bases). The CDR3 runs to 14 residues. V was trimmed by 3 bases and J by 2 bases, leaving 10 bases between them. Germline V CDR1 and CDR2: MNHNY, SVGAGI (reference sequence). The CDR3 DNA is TGTGCCAGCAGTTATGGGCAGGGAAACTATGGCTACACCTTC. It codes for CASSYGQGNYGYTF.

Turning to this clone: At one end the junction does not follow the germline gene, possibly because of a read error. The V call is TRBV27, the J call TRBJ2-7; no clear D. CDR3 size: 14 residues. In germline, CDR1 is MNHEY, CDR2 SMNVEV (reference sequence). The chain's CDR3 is CASSFGVRVYKQYF. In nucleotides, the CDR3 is TGTGCCAGCAGTTTTGGGGTGAGAGTCTACAAGCAGTACTTC.

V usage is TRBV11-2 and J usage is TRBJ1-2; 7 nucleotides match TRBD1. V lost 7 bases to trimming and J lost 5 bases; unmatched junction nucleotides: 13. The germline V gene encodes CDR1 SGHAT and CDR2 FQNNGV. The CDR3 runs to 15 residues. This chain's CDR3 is CASNVAGVGQYGYTF. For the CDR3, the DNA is TGTGCCAGCAATGTAGCCGGGGTGGGACAGTATGGCTACACCTTC.

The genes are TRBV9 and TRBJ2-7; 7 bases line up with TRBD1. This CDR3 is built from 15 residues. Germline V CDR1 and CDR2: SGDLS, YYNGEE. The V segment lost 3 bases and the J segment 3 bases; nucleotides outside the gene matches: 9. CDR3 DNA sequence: TGTGCCAGCAGCGGTAGAGGGGGCACAGGCTACGAGCAGTACTTC. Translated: CASSGRGGTGYEQYF.

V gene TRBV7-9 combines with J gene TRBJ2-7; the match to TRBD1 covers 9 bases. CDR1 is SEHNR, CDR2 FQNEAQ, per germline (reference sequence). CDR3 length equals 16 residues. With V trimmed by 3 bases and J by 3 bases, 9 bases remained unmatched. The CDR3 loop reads CASSLEFRDRVYEQYF. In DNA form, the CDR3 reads TGTGCCAGCAGCTTGGAGTTCCGGGACAGGGTCTACGAGCAGTACTTC.

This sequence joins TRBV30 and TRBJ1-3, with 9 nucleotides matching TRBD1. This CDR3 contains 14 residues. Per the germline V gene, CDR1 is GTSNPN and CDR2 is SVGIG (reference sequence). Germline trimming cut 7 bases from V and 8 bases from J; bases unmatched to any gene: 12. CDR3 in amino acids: CAFAPRDREDTIYF. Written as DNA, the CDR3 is TGTGCCTTCGCCCCCCGGGACAGGGAGGACACCATATATTTT.

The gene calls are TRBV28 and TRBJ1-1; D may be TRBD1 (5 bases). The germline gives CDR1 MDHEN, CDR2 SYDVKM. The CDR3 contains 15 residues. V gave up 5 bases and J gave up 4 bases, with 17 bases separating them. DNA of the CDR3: TGTGCCAGCAGTGGGAAGTCGGGACGCCCCACTGAAGCTTTCTTT. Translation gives CASSGKSGRPTEAFF.

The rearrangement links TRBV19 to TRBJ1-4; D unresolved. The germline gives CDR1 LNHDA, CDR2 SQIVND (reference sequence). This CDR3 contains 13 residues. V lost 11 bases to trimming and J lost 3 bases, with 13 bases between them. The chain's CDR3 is CAGRGAPNEKLFF. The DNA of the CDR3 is TGTGCCGGGCGGGGAGCACCTAATGAAAAACTGTTTTTT.

This chain's CDR3 is CASSQGQVNTEAFF. In DNA, the CDR3 is TGCGCCAGCAGCCAAGGACAGGTCAACACTGAAGCTTTCTTT. The rearrangement links TRBV5-1 to TRBJ1-1; 7 positions match TRBD1. Germline V CDR1 and CDR2: SGHRS, YFSETQ. V lost 4 bases, J lost 2 bases, and 5 bases stayed unmatched. The CDR3 has 14 amino acids.

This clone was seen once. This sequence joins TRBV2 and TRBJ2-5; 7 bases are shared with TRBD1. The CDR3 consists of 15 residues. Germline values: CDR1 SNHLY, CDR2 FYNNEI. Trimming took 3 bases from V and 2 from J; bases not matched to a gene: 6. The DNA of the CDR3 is TGTGCCAGCAGTGACTTAGGGACAGATCAAGAGACCCAGTACTTC. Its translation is CASSDLGTDQETQYF.

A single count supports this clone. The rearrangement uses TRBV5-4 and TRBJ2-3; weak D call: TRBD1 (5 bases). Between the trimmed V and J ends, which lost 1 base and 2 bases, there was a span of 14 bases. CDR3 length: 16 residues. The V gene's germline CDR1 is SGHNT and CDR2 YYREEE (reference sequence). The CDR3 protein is CASSLSQGRFTDTQYF. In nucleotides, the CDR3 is TGTGCCAGCAGCTTGAGCCAGGGTCGATTCACAGATACGCAGTATTTT.

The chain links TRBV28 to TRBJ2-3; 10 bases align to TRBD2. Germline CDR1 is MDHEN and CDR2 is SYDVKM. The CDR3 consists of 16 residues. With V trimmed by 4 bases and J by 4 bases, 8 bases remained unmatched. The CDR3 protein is CASSSPRAGGSDTQYF. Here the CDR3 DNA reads TGTGCCAGCAGTTCCCCGCGAGCGGGAGGGTCAGATACGCAGTATTTT.

CDR3 in DNA: TGTGCCTGGAGCAGGCCTGGGCAGATAAATTCACCCCTCCACTTT. Translating gives CAWSRPGQINSPLHF. The rearrangement links TRBV30 to TRBJ1-6; D remains ambiguous. V was clipped by 3 bases and J by 7 bases, with 16 bases between them. CDR3 length equals 15 residues. Germline-derived CDR1 and CDR2 are GTSNPN and SVGIG (reference sequence).